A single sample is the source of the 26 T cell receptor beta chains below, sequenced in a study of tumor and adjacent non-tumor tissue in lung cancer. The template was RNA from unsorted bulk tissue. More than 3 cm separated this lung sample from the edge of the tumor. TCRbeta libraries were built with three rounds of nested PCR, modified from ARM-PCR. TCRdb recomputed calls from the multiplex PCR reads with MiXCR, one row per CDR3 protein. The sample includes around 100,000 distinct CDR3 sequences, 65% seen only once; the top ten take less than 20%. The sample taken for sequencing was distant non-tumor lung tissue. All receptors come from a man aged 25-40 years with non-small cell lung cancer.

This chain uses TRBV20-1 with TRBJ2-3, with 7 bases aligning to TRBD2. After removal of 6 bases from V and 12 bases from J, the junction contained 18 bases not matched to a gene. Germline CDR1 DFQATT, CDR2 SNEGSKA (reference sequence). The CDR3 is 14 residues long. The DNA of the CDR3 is TGCAGTGCGGTGGGCGGACTAGTTCCAGATATACAGTATTTT. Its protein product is CSAVGGLVPDIQYF.

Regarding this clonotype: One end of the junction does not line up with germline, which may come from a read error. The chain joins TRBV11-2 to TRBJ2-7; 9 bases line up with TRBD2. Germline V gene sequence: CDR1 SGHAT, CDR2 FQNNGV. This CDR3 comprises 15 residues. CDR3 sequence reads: CASSFGLACSYERYF. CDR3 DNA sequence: TGTGCCAGTAGCTTCGGACTAGCGTGTTCCTACGAGCGGTACTTC. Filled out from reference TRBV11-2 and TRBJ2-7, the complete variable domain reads EAGVAQSPRYKIIEKRQSVAFWCNPISGHATLYWYQQILGQGPKLLIQFQNNGVVDDSQLPKDRFSAERLKGVDSTLKIQPAKLEDSAVYLCASSFGLACSYERYFGPGTRLTVT.

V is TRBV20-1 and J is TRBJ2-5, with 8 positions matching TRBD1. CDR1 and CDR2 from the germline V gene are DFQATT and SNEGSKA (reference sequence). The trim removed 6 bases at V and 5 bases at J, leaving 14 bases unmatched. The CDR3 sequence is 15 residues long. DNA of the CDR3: TGCAGTGCCACCCCCGAGGCAGGGGACAGGGAGACCCAGTACTTC. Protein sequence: CSATPEAGDRETQYF.

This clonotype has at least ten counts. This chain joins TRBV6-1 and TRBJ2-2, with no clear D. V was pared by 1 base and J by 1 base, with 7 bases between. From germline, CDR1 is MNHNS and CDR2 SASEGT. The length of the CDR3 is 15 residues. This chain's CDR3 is CASSEGELNTGELFF. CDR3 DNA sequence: TGTGCCAGCAGTGAAGGGGAACTGAACACCGGGGAGCTGTTTTTT.

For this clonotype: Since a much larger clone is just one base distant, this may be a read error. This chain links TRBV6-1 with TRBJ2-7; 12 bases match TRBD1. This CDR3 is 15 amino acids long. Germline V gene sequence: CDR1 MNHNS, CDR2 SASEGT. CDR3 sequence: CASRRPGQGAYEHYF. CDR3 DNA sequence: TGTGCCAGCAGAAGACCGGGACAGGGGGCCTACGAGCACTACTTC.

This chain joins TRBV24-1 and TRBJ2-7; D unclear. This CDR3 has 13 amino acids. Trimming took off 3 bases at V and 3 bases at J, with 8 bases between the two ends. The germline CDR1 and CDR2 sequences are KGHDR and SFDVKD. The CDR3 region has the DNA TGTGCCACCAGTGATAGCACAGTCTACGAGCAGTACTTC. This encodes CATSDSTVYEQYF.

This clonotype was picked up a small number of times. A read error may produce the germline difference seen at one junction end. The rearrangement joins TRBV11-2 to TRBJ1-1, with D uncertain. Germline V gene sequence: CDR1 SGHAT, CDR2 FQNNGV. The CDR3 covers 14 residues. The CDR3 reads CASSRDRIDTEAFF. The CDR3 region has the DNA TGCGCCAGCAGCCGAGACCGGATCGACACTGAAGCTTTCTTT.

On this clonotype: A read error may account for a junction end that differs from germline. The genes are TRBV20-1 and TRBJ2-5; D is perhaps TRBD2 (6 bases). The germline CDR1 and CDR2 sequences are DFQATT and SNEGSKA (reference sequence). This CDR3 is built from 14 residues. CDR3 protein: CNATGVALAETHYF. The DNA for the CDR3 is TGCAATGCCACGGGAGTTGCCCTCGCGGAGACCCATTATTTC.

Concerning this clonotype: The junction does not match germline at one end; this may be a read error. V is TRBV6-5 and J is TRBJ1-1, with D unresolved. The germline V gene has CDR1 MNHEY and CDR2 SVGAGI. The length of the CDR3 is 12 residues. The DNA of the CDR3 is TGTGACAGCAGTTACAGCGGGAAGGCAGCTTTCTTC. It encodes CDSSYSGKAAFF.

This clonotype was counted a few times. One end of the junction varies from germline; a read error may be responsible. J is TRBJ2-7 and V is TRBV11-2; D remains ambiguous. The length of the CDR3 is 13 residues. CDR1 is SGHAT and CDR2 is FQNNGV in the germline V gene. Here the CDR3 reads CTSSLRLGSEQYF. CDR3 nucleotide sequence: TGTACCAGCAGCTTAAGATTGGGCAGCGAGCAGTACTTC.

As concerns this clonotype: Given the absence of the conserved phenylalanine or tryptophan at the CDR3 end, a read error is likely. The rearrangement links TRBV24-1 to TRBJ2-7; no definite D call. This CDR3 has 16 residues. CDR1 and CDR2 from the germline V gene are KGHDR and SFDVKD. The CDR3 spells CATSDLQLLEAYKQYS. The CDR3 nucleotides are TGTGCCACCAGTGATTTGCAACTTTTGGAAGCCTACAAGCAGTACTCC.

Written as DNA, the CDR3 is TGCAGTGTCCATGACGAGTCTGAAAAACTGTTTTTT. As protein: CSVHDESEKLFF. The J gene is TRBJ1-4, the V gene TRBV20-1, with no clear D. Germline V lookup: CDR1 DFQATT, CDR2 SNEGSKA (reference sequence). The CDR3 is 12 residues long. V gave up 7 bases and J gave up 7 bases, with 13 bases separating them.

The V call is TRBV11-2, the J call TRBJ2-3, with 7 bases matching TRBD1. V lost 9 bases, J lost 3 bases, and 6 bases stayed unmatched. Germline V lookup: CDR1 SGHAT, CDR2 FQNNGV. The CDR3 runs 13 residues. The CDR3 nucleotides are TGTGCCAGTAGCACGACAGGGACAGATACGCAGTATTTT. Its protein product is CASSTTGTDTQYF.

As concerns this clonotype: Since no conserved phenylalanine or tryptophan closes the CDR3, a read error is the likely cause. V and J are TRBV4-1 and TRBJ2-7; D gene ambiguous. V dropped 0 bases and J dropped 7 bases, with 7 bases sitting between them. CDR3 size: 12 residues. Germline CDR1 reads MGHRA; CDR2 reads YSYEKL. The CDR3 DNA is TGCGCCAGCAGCCAAGATTTTTCTGAGCAGTACTCC. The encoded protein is CASSQDFSEQYS.

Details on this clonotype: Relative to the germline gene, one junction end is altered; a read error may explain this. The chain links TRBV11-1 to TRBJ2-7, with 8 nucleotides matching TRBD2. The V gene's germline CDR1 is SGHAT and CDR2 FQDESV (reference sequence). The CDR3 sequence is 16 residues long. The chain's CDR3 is CASSLDSSGSSYELYF. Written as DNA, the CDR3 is TGTGCCAGCAGCTTAGATAGCAGCGGGAGTTCCTACGAGCTGTACTTC.

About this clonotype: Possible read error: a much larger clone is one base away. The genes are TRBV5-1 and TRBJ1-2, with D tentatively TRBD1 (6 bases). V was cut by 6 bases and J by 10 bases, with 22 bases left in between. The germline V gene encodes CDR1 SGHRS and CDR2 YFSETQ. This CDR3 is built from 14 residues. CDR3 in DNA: TGCGCCAGCAAAACCTCGGGGGCGGTTGATGACTACACCTTC. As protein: CASKTSGAVDDYTF.

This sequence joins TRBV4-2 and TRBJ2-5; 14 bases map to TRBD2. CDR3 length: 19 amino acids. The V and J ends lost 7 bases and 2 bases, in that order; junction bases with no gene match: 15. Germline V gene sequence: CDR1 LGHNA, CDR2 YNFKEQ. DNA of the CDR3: TGTGCCAGCAACCATGATCGCGGACTAGCGGGAGGCCCACAAGAGACCCAGTACTTC. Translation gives CASNHDRGLAGGPQETQYF.

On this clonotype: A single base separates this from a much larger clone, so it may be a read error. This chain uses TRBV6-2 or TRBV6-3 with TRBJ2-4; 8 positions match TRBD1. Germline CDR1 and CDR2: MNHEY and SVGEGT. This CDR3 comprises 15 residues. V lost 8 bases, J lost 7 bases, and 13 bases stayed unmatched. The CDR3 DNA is TGTGCCAGCCTAGTCGACAGGGGTGGGGCGAACATTCAGTACTTC. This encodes CASLVDRGGANIQYF.

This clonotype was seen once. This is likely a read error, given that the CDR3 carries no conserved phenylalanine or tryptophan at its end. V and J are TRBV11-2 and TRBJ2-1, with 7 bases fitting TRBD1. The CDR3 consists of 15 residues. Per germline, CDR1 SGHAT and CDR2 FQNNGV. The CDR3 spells CTSSPWTGHYNEQFL. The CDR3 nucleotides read TGTACCAGCAGCCCCTGGACAGGCCACTACAATGAGCAGTTCCTA.

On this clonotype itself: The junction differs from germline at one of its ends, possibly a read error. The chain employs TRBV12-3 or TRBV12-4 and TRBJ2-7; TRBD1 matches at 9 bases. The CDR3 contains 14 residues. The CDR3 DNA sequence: TGTGCCAGCAGCCTGACAGGGGGGGGGAACGAGCGGTACTTC. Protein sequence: CASSLTGGGNERYF.

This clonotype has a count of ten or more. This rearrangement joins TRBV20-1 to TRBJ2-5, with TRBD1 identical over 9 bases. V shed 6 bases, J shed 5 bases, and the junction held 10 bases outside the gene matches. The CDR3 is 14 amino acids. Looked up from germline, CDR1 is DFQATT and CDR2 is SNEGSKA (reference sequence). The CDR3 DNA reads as TGCAGTGCCGGGGTGACAGGGGGACGGGAGACCCAGTACTTC. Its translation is CSAGVTGGRETQYF.

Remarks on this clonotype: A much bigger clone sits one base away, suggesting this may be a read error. CDR3 in amino acids: CASSLGSALAENIQYF. CDR3 nucleotide sequence: TGTGCCAGCAGCTTGGGGTCAGCACTAGCCGAAAACATTCAGTACTTC. The chain uses TRBV5-4 and TRBJ2-4; TRBD2 is a possible D gene (6 bases). This CDR3 has 16 residues. Germline assignment: CDR1 SGHNT and CDR2 YYREEE (reference sequence).

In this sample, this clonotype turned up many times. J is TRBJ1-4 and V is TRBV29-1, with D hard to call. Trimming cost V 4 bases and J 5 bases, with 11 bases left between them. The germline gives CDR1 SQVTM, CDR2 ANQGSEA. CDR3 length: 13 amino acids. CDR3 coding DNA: TGCAGCGTTGTCCTGGGATCAAATGAAAAACTGTTTTTT. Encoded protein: CSVVLGSNEKLFF. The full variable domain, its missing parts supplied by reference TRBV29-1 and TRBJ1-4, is SAVISQKPSRDICQRGTSLTIQCQVDSQVTMMFWYRQQPGQSLTLIATANQGSEATYESGFVIDKFPISRPNLTFSTLTVSNMSPEDSSIYLCSVVLGSNEKLFFGSGTQLSVL.

The CDR3 bases are TGTGCCAGCATCTTCAAGGGGCTAGCGCGTTCCTACGAGCAGTACTTC. Translation gives CASIFKGLARSYEQYF. The chain uses TRBV7-9 and TRBJ2-7; TRBD2 is a possible D gene (6 bases). Germline assignment: CDR1 SEHNR and CDR2 FQNEAQ (reference sequence). The V end lost 7 bases, the J end lost 1 base, and 20 bases lay between the germline ends. CDR3 length: 16 residues.

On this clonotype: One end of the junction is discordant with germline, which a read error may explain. CDR3 region: CASSRTGGDQPQTF. CDR3 sequence (DNA): TGTGCCAGCAGTCGGACAGGAGGGGATCAGCCCCAGACTTTT. The chain is built from TRBV6-5 and TRBJ1-5, with TRBD1 matching 7 bases. The CDR3 loop spans 14 amino acids. Per germline, CDR1 MNHEY and CDR2 SVGAGI.

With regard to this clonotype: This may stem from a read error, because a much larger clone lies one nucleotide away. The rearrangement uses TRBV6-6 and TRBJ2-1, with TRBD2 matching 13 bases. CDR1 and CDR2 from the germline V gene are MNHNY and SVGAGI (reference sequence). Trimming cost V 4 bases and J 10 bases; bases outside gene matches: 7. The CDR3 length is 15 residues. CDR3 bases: TGTGCCAGCAGTTCCACTAGCGGGAGGGCGGGGGAGCAGTTCTTC. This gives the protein CASSSTSGRAGEQFF.